This TCR beta chain was documented in a study of blood T cell repertoires in COVID-19. Turning to the study itself: Material from acute and convalescent COVID-19 was sourced from the United States, Italy and Spain. In each case, the material was cDNA or gDNA derived from T cells, B-cell-depleted T cells, or PBMCs.

Before being deemed recovered, Cohort 3 donors had two negative PCRs, clearance, or symptom resolution. V shed 3 bases and J 6 bases; nucleotides not matched to a gene: 6. There are 15 residues in the CDR3. The germline gives CDR1 MRHNA, CDR2 SNTAGT. Source study methods: Cell counts per sample came from amplifying reference gene primers. Generated by immunoSEQ multiplex PCR, the TCRdb table keeps only in-frame clones and is missing some. That table supplies the V and J calls and clone size; D and trimming were determined from the DNA. In the table there are some 250,000 clones, roughly 91% of which are singletons.

This receptor was taken from a man aged 35-49 years who had recovered from COVID-19. The gene calls are TRBV6-4 and TRBJ2-1; 9 bases match TRBD1. The sample was PBMCs or T cells enriched from blood (not recorded which). The CDR3 reads CASSETGTGLNEQFF. In nucleotides, the CDR3 is TGTGCCAGCAGTGAAACCGGGACAGGGCTCAATGAGCAGTTCTTC.